This is a list of T cell receptor beta chains from one sample in a study of shared clonotypes between healthy human individuals. TCRdb's copy holds only in-frame clones and misses some; the assay was immunoSEQ multiplex PCR. The table includes 900,000 to 1,200,000 clones, around 82% detected once. Material: memory CD4+ T cells from PBMCs. The receptors here all came from a man aged 18-30 years in good health. Some clones in this sample may be carry-over from other donors' samples. Both conserved end residues are part of each CDR3. Fields, in order: V gene, D gene, clone size, J gene, CDR3 DNA, CDR3 protein. The D gene is left open where the match is weak. Not all rows give a size; the values are once, few, many and, for expanded clones, a class.

TRBV6-5	-	-	TRBJ1-2	TGTGCCAGCAGTAAGGACAGCGACTATGGCTACACCTTC	CASSKDSDYGYTF
TRBV9	-	-	TRBJ2-3	TGTGCCAGCAGCGCTGCGCGGACTTACCCTCAAAGCACAGATACGCAGTATTTT	CASSAARTYPQSTDTQYF
TRBV13	TRBD2	-	TRBJ2-1	TGTGCCAGCAGCCCTCGGCTAGCGGGCCCCAATGAGCAGTTCTTC	CASSPRLAGPNEQFF
TRBV27	-	-	TRBJ2-7	TGTGCCAGCAGCGACCGAAGGAGGGAGCAGTACTTC	CASSDRRREQYF
TRBV5-4	TRBD1	-	TRBJ2-5	TGTGCCAGCAGCCAAAAGGAACAGGGGGAGGAGACCCAGTACTTC	CASSQKEQGEETQYF
TRBV28	-	-	TRBJ2-1	TGTGCCAGCAGTTTAATTTTCAGGGGCAATGAGCAGTTCTTC	CASSLIFRGNEQFF
TRBV6-1	TRBD1	-	TRBJ2-2	TGTGCCAGCAGTGGCTACAGGGGAAAGGACACCGGGGAGCTGTTTTTT	CASSGYRGKDTGELFF
TRBV5-1	-	-	TRBJ2-2	TGCGCCAGCAGCTTGGCGGCCCTCGGGGAGCTGTTTTTT	CASSLAALGELFF
TRBV29-1	-	-	TRBJ2-1	TGCAGCGTTAATAGACAGAACTACAATGAGCAGTTCTTC	CSVNRQNYNEQFF
TRBV6-5	TRBD1	once	TRBJ1-1	TGTGCCAGCAGTTTATCTGGACAGGGTCGCACTGAAGCTTTCTTT	CASSLSGQGRTEAFF
TRBV23-1	TRBD2	few	TRBJ2-2	TGCGCCAGCAGTCAATCGGAAGCGGGGGGGCCCACCGGGGAGCTGTTTTTT	CASSQSEAGGPTGELFF
TRBV5-6	-	-	TRBJ2-7	TGTGCCAGCAGCTTTAGGAGCTACGAGCAGTACTTC	CASSFRSYEQYF
TRBV6-5	TRBD2	-	TRBJ2-3	TGTGCCAGCAGTTACGCTAGCGGGAGCACAGATACGCAGTATTTT	CASSYASGSTDTQYF
TRBV4-3	TRBD2	-	TRBJ2-5	TGCGCCAGCAGCCAAGATCTCGCTTTAGCGGGAGGGCCCAGAGAGACCCAGTACTTC	CASSQDLALAGGPRETQYF